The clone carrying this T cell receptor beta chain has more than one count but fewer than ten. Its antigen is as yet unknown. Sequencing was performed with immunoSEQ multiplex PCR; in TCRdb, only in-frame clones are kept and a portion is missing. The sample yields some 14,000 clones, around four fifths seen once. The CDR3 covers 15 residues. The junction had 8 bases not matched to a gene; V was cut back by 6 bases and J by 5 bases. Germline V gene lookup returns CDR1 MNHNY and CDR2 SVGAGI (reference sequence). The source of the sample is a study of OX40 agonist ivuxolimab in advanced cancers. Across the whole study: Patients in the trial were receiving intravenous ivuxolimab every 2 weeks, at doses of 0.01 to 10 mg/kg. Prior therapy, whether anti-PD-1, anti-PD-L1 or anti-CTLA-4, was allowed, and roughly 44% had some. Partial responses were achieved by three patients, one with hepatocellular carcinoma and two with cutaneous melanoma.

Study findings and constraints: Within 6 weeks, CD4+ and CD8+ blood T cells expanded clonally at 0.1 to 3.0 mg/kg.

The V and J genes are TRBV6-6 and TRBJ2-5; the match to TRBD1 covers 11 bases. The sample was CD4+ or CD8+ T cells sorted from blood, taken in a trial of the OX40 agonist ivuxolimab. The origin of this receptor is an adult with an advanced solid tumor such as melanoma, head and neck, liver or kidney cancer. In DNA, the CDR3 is TGTGCCAGCAGCCCGGACAGGGGGCGCAGGGAGACCCAGTACTTC. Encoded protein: CASSPDRGRRETQYF.